The 16 T cell receptor beta chains reported below all come from one sample, sequenced in a study of regulatory T cells in long-lasting Graves disease. Noted time point: newly diagnosed GD, antithyroid drugs for less than 3 months. From RNA extracted from PBMCs, the TCR library was made. HTBI primers from iRepertoire and Arm-PCR of CDR3 regions yielded the TCR beta libraries. MiXCR, applied by TCRdb to the multiplex PCR reads, yields one record per CDR3 protein. The table shows around 400,000 distinct CDR3 sequences, with 15% to 18% occurring only once. This specimen consisted of peripheral blood mononuclear cells (PBMCs), obtained at new diagnosis, from a patient treated with antithyroid drugs. All receptors come from a female donor with Graves disease.

This clonotype was seen at least ten times. V gene TRBV29-1 combines with J gene TRBJ1-4, with a weak D call TRBD1 (5 bases). Trimming removed 4 bases at V and 6 bases at J, with 6 bases between. The germline CDR1 and CDR2 sequences are SQVTM and ANQGSEA. The CDR3 length is 11 residues. DNA of the CDR3: TGCAGCGTTGGGGGGTATGAAAAACTGTTTTTT. Residues: CSVGGYEKLFF.

This clonotype ranks as medium-sized. This sequence joins TRBV29-1 and TRBJ2-3, with a tentative D call TRBD2 (6 bases). Per germline, CDR1 SQVTM and CDR2 ANQGSEA. V shed 6 bases and J shed 2 bases, with 21 bases lying between them. This CDR3 is built from 16 residues. CDR3 region: CSVAPRGAGITDTQYF. DNA of the CDR3: TGCAGCGTCGCACCCCGTGGGGCGGGAATCACAGATACGCAGTATTTT.

This clonotype was detected many times. The CDR3 DNA sequence: TGCGCCAGCAGCTACAACAGGCTCAATAGCAATCAGCCCCAGCATTTT. It is translated as CASSYNRLNSNQPQHF. This chain links TRBV4-1 with TRBJ1-5; maybe TRBD1 (5 bases). Germline V gene sequence: CDR1 MGHRA, CDR2 YSYEKL. The CDR3 has 16 amino acids. With 5 bases removed from V and 0 bases from J, the gap between germline ends came to 14 bases.

This clonotype was detected many times. V is TRBV7-2 and J is TRBJ2-1; the D call may be TRBD1 or TRBD2 (5 bases each). Per germline, CDR1 SGHTA and CDR2 FQGNSA. This CDR3 has 14 amino acids. V was shortened by 5 bases and J by 10 bases, with 18 bases between the two germline ends. CDR3 nucleotide sequence: TGTGCCAGCAGCCCCCGGGACCCAGCTGACGAGCAGTTCTTC. Amino acids: CASSPRDPADEQFF.

This clonotype was recorded at least ten times. The chain carries TRBV4-3 and TRBJ1-1, with a weak D call TRBD1 (5 bases). With 0 bases removed from V and 3 bases from J, the gap between germline ends came to 14 bases. The CDR3 is made up of 16 amino acids. The V gene's germline CDR1 is LGHNA and CDR2 YSLEER. The CDR3 sequence is CASSQESQGGDTEAFF. CDR3 sequence (DNA): TGCGCCAGCAGCCAAGAATCTCAGGGAGGGGACACTGAAGCTTTCTTT.

In its sample, this clonotype was seen many times. The chain joins TRBV2 to TRBJ2-4, with 8 positions matching TRBD1. CDR1 and CDR2 (germline): SNHLY, FYNNEI. The V segment lost 2 bases and the J segment 2 bases; nucleotides outside the gene matches: 8. This CDR3 region has 17 residues. The CDR3 sequence: CASSELHRGRTKNIQYF. The CDR3 DNA is TGTGCCAGCAGTGAACTCCACAGGGGGAGAACCAAAAACATTCAGTACTTC.

This clonotype was seen ten or more times. The V call is TRBV7-9, the J call TRBJ2-5, with D unclear. This CDR3 is 15 amino acids long. Germline loops: CDR1 SEHNR, CDR2 FQNEAQ (reference sequence). Trimming stripped 4 bases from V and 5 bases from J, with 17 bases between. CDR3 sequence: CASSSWSAEVETQYF. In DNA, the CDR3 is TGTGCCAGCAGCTCATGGAGCGCCGAGGTGGAGACCCAGTACTTC.

In the case of this clonotype: A much bigger clone sits one base away, suggesting this may be a read error. The genes are TRBV27 and TRBJ1-5, with D perhaps matching TRBD1 (6 bases). This CDR3 contains 17 residues. The V end lost 4 bases, the J end lost 4 bases, and 20 bases lay between the germline ends. CDR1 is MNHEY, CDR2 SMNVEV, per germline (reference sequence). CDR3 protein: CASSSTRDNHRNQPQHF. The CDR3, as DNA: TGTGCCAGCAGTTCAACTCGGGACAATCATAGGAATCAGCCCCAGCATTTT.

The chain has TRBV6-5 and TRBJ2-7; D possibly matches TRBD1 or TRBD2 (5 bases each). The germline V gene has CDR1 MNHEY and CDR2 SVGAGI. Trimming left V 0 bases short and J 3 bases short, with 18 bases between. The CDR3 runs 17 residues. CDR3 amino acids: CASSYSSGRPQRYEQYF. The CDR3 region has the DNA TGTGCCAGCAGTTACTCTTCGGGGCGGCCCCAACGCTACGAGCAGTACTTC.

This clonotype was recorded a few times. The V and J genes are TRBV18 and TRBJ2-3; D possibly corresponds to TRBD1 (5 bases). The CDR3 extends over 14 amino acids. V was pared by 3 bases and J by 4 bases, with 11 bases between. Germline CDR1 is KGHSH and CDR2 is LQKENI. The CDR3 nucleotides read TGTGCCAGCTCACCGTACACAGGTCCAGATACGCAGTATTTT. Its protein product is CASSPYTGPDTQYF. The complete variable domain, with remaining parts taken from reference TRBV18 and TRBJ2-3, reads NAGVMQNPRHLVRRRGQEARLRCSPMKGHSHVYWYRQLPEEGLKFMVYLQKENIIDESGMPKERFSAEFPKEGPSILRIQQVVRGDSAAYFCASSPYTGPDTQYFGPGTRLTVL.

This clonotype came up many times. The J gene is TRBJ2-3, the V gene TRBV3-1; D uncertain. V lost 6 bases to trimming and J lost 0 bases, with 10 bases between them. Germline assignment: CDR1 LGHDT and CDR2 YNNKEL (reference sequence). There are 14 residues in the CDR3. In DNA form, the CDR3 reads TGTGCCAGCAGTTGGAGAAGGAGCACAGATACGCAGTATTTT. It translates to CASSWRRSTDTQYF.

This chain uses TRBV20-1 with TRBJ2-7, with D perhaps matching TRBD1 (6 bases). The V end lost 4 bases, the J end lost 3 bases, and 19 bases lay between the germline ends. Germline CDR1 reads DFQATT; CDR2 reads SNEGSKA (reference sequence). This CDR3 region has 15 residues. This chain's CDR3 is CSATHNRALFYEQYF. CDR3 bases: TGCAGTGCTACCCATAACAGGGCTTTGTTCTACGAGCAGTACTTC.

This clonotype was detected ten times or more. The gene calls are TRBV16 and TRBJ1-5; D is unresolved. Trimming stripped 5 bases from V and 1 base from J, with 6 bases between. The CDR3 contains 13 residues. Germline CDR1 is KGHSY and CDR2 is FQNENV. DNA for the CDR3: TGTGCCAGCAGCGCAGGCAGCAATCAGCCCCAGCATTTT. The encoded protein is CASSAGSNQPQHF.

This chain connects TRBV19 to TRBJ2-5; D may correspond to TRBD1 or TRBD2 (5 bases each). Trimming shortened V by 2 bases and J by 4 bases, and 11 bases separated the two germline ends. This CDR3 has 14 amino acids. Per the germline V gene, CDR1 is LNHDA and CDR2 is SQIVND (reference sequence). CDR3 residues: CASSIRDGRETQYF. The DNA for the CDR3 is TGTGCCAGTAGTATAAGGGACGGCAGAGAGACCCAGTACTTC.

The chain uses TRBV20-1 and TRBJ2-3, with D perhaps TRBD1 (6 bases). V was shortened by 6 bases and J by 1 base, with 20 bases between the two germline ends. The CDR3 contains 16 residues. The germline V gene has CDR1 DFQATT and CDR2 SNEGSKA (reference sequence). The CDR3 sequence is CSAAPGHSLGTDTQYF. The CDR3 DNA is TGCAGTGCAGCTCCGGGACACTCCTTGGGCACAGATACGCAGTATTTT.

This clonotype was picked up many times. The V and J genes are TRBV20-1 and TRBJ1-5, with 8 bases that match TRBD1. The CDR3 runs 16 residues. Germline loops: CDR1 DFQATT, CDR2 SNEGSKA (reference sequence). The V and J ends lost 3 bases and 0 bases, in that order; junction bases with no gene match: 7. In DNA, the CDR3 is TGCAGTGCTAGTCACAGGGGGTTATCTAGCAATCAGCCCCAGCATTTT. Protein: CSASHRGLSSNQPQHF.